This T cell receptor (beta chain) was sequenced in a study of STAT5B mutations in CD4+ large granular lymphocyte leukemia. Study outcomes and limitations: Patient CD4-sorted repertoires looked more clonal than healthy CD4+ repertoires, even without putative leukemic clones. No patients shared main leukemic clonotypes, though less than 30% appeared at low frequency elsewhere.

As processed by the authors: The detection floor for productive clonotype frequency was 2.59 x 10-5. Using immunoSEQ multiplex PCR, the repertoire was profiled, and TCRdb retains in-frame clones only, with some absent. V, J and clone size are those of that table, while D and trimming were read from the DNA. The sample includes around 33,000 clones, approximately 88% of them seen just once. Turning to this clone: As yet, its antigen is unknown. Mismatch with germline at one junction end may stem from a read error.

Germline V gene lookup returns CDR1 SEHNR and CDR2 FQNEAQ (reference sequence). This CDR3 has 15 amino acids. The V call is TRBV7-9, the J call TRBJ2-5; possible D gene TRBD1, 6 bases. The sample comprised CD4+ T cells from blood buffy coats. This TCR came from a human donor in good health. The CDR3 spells CASSSPAMGQEAQYF. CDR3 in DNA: TGTGCCAGCAGCTCCCCGGCGATGGGACAAGAGGCCCAGTACTTC.